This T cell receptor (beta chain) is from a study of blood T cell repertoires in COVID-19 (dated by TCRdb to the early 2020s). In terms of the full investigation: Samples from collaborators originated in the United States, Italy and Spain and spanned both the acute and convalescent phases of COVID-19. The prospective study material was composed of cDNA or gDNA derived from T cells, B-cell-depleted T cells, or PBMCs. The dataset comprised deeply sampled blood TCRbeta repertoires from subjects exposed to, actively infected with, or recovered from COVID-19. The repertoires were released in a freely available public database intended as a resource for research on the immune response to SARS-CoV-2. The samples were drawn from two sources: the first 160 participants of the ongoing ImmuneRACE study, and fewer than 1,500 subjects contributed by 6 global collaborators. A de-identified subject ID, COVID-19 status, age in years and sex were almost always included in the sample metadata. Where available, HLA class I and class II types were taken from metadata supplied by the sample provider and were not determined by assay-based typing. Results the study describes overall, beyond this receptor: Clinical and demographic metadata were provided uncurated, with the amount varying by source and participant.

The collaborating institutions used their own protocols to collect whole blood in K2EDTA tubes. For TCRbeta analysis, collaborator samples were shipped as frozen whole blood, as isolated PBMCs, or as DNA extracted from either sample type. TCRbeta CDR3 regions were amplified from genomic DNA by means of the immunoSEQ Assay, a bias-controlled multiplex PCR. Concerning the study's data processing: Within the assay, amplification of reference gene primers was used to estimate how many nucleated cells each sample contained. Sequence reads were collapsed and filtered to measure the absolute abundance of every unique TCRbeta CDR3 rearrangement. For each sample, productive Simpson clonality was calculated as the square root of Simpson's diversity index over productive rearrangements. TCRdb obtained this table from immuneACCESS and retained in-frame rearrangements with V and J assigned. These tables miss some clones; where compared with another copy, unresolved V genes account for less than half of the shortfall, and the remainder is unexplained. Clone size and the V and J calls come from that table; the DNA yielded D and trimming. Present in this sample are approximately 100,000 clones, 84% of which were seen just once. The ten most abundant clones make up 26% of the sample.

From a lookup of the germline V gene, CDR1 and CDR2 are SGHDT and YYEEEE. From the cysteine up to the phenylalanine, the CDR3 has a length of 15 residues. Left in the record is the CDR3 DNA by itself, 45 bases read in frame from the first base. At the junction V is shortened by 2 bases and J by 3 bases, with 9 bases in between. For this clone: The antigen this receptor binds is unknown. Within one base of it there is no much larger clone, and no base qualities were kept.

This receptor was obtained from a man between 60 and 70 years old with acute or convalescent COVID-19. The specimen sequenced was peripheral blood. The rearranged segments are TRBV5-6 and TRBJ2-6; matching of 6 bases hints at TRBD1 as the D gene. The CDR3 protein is CASSLQGGGANVLTF. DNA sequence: TGTGCCAGCAGCTTACAGGGCGGTGGGGCCAACGTCCTGACTTTC.